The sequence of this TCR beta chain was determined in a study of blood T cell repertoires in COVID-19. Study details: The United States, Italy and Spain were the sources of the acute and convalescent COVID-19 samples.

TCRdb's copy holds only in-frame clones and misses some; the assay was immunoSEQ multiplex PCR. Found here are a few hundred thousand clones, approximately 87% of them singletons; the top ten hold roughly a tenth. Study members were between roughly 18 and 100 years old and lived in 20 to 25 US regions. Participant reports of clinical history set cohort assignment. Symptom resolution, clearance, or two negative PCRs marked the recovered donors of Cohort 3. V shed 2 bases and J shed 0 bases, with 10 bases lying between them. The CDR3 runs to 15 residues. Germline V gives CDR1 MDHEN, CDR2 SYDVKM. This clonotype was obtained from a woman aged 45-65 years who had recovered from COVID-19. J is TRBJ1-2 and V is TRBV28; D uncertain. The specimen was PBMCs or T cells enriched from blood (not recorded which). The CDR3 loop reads CASSLATPANYGYTF. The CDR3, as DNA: TGTGCCAGCAGTTTAGCGACACCCGCTAACTATGGCTACACCTTC.